The rows below give T cell receptor beta chains drawn from one sample of a study of T cell changes during pregnancy in multiple sclerosis. Produced via immunoSEQ multiplex PCR; TCRdb's table is partial and in-frame only. The sample shows about 76,000 clones, roughly 92% of them seen only once. Here the sequenced sample was peripheral blood, taken after pregnancy. These TCRs come from a female donor in good health, enrolled as a control in a pregnancy study. Both conserved end residues are part of each CDR3. A D gene is named only where the DNA matches it firmly. The listing skips clone size in some rows; elsewhere it reads once, few, many or a size class.

TRBJ1-1,.,TRBD1,TRBV15,CATSREGQSMNTEAFF,TGTGCCACCAGCAGAGAGGGACAGTCAATGAACACTGAAGCTTTCTTT
TRBJ2-1,.,TRBD1,TRBV7-9,CAAYPAGGHEQFF,TGTGCCGCCTACCCCGCAGGGGGCCATGAGCAGTTCTTC
TRBJ2-6,.,.,TRBV4-3,CASSLRDFLSGANVLTF,TGCGCCAGCAGCCTCAGGGATTTCCTCTCTGGGGCCAACGTCCTGACTTTC
TRBJ2-1,.,.,TRBV25-1,CASSESYYSYNEQFF,TGTGCCAGCAGTGAATCGTACTATTCCTACAATGAGCAGTTCTTC
TRBJ2-3,.,TRBD1,TRBV15,CATSRDPPTGGTDTQYF,TGTGCCACCAGCAGAGATCCCCCGACAGGGGGCACAGATACGCAGTATTTT
TRBJ2-7,.,TRBD2,TRBV7-3,CASSSGRTSRYEQYF,TGTGCCAGCAGCTCGGGGAGGACTAGCCGCTACGAGCAGTACTTC
TRBJ1-4,.,.,TRBV28,CASSYLNEKLFF,TGTGCCAGCAGTTATCTTAATGAAAAACTGTTTTTT
TRBJ1-1,.,.,TRBV25-1,CASSGDTVAEAFF,TGTGCCAGCAGTGGGGACACGGTGGCTGAAGCTTTCTTT
TRBJ2-3,.,.,TRBV2,CASSEGQGNTDTQYF,TGTGCCAGCAGTGAAGGGCAGGGGAACACAGATACGCAGTATTTT
TRBJ2-7,.,TRBD1,TRBV11-2,CASMRQGALYEQYF,TGTGCCAGCATGAGACAGGGGGCGCTTTACGAGCAGTACTTC
TRBJ1-3,.,.,TRBV4-1,CASSQIQGTGNTIYF,TGCGCCAGCAGCCAGATACAGGGAACTGGAAACACCATATATTTT
TRBJ2-7,.,.,TRBV7-6,CASSLISGEQYF,TGTGCCAGCAGCTTAATTTCAGGCGAGCAGTACTTC
TRBJ2-7,.,TRBD1,TRBV15,CATSNRDRGGEYF,TGTGCCACCAGCAACCGGGACAGGGGGGGGGAGTACTTC
TRBJ2-1,.,TRBD2,TRBV11-1,CASSPGLAGEQFF,TGTGCCAGCAGCCCCGGACTAGCCGGTGAGCAGTTCTTC
TRBJ2-5,.,TRBD2,TRBV6-6,CASSLSGSPETQYF,TGTGCCAGCAGCCTTAGCGGGAGTCCGGAGACCCAGTACTTC
TRBJ2-1,.,TRBD1,TRBV5-4,CASSSDGTGFNDNEQFF,TGTGCCAGCAGCAGTGACGGGACAGGGTTTAATGACAATGAGCAGTTCTTC
TRBJ2-7,.,.,TRBV7-2,CASSLEGPASYYEQYF,TGTGCCAGCAGCTTAGAGGGGCCAGCCTCTTACTACGAGCAGTACTTC
TRBJ1-6,.,.,TRBV5-1,CASSLGTAGGLTHSPLHF,TGCGCCAGCAGCTTGGGTACAGCCGGGGGTTTGACCCATTCACCCCTCCACTTT
TRBJ2-2,.,TRBD2,TRBV5-4,CASSLGLAGVLPGELFF,TGTGCCAGCAGCTTGGGACTAGCGGGAGTTCTCCCCGGGGAGCTGTTTTTT
TRBJ1-6,.,TRBD1,TRBV2,CASSGDRVASPLHF,TGTGCCAGCAGTGGGGACAGGGTGGCTTCACCCCTCCACTTT
TRBJ1-1,.,.,TRBV27,CASSLAENTEAFF,TGTGCCAGCAGTTTGGCAGAGAACACTGAAGCTTTCTTT
TRBJ2-5,.,.,TRBV19,CASSIPQAPETQYF,TGTGCCAGTAGTATCCCCCAGGCTCCGGAGACCCAGTACTTC
TRBJ2-7,.,.,TRBV4-1,CASSQVGGGQYF,TGCGCCAGCAGCCAAGTAGGGGGTGGGCAGTACTTC
TRBJ1-6,.,.,TRBV28,CASRGWGRSDSPLHF,TGTGCCAGCAGAGGCTGGGGGCGAAGCGATTCACCCCTCCACTTT
TRBJ1-2,.,.,TRBV9,CASSPIGGHGYTF,TGTGCCAGCAGCCCCATCGGGGGACATGGCTACACCTTC
TRBJ1-2,.,.,TRBV30,CAWSRRGIWGYTF,TGTGCCTGGAGTCGAAGAGGTATCTGGGGCTACACCTTC
TRBJ1-2,.,.,TRBV6-5,CASSYNVRGWGYGYTF,TGTGCCAGCAGTTACAACGTCAGGGGCTGGGGCTATGGCTACACCTTC
TRBJ2-3,.,TRBD2,TRBV27,CASRLAGTDTQYF,TGTGCCAGCAGACTAGCGGGGACAGATACGCAGTATTTT
TRBJ1-2,.,TRBD1,TRBV6-6,CASSEGQGDGYTF,TGTGCCAGCAGCGAGGGACAGGGTGATGGCTACACCTTC
TRBJ2-1,.,TRBD1,TRBV9,CASSVLGQGGEQFF,TGTGCCAGCAGCGTCTTGGGACAGGGAGGTGAGCAGTTCTTC
TRBJ1-1,once,.,TRBV6-1,CASSAKSGEGTEAFF,TGTGCCAGCAGTGCCAAATCAGGGGAAGGAACTGAAGCTTTCTTT
TRBJ2-5,.,.,TRBV29-1,CSVEDPEARQQETQYF,TGCAGCGTTGAAGATCCCGAAGCCAGGCAACAAGAGACCCAGTACTTC
TRBJ1-6,.,TRBD1,TRBV5-1,CASSNRQGASYNSPLHF,TGCGCCAGCAGCAATCGACAGGGGGCTTCCTATAATTCACCCCTCCACTTT
TRBJ2-3,.,TRBD2,TRBV7-3,CASSLIASGAYSTDTQYF,TGTGCCAGCAGCTTAATTGCTAGCGGAGCCTATAGCACAGATACGCAGTATTTT
TRBJ1-4,.,.,TRBV14,CASSQSGRVGEKLFF,TGTGCCAGCAGCCAATCAGGCAGGGTAGGAGAAAAACTGTTTTTT
TRBJ1-4,.,.,TRBV25-1,CASSETRSSDEKLFF,TGTGCCAGCAGCGAAACCCGCAGTTCAGATGAAAAACTGTTTTTT
TRBJ2-3,.,.,TRBV28,CASFGSKWDTQYF,TGTGCCAGCTTTGGCTCAAAGTGGGATACGCAGTATTTT
TRBJ1-2,.,.,TRBV29-1,CSAELPTGGGYTF,TGCAGCGCTGAACTGCCGACGGGAGGAGGCTACACCTTC
TRBJ1-1,.,TRBD1,TRBV5-1,CASSLAGTENTEAFF,TGCGCCAGCAGCTTGGCCGGGACAGAGAACACTGAAGCTTTCTTT
TRBJ1-1,.,TRBD1,TRBV6-4,CASSEQGTNTEAFF,TGTGCCAGCAGTGAACAGGGGACGAACACTGAAGCTTTCTTT